This T cell receptor (beta chain) was retrieved from a study of glioma-infiltrating T cells after dendritic cell vaccination. Time point meaning: after dendritic cell vaccination, including at tumor progression/relapse. Before vaccination, two weeks after the third vaccination, and at progression, PBMC were collected. The V gene lost 1 base and the J gene lost 2 bases, with 8 bases spanning the gap. CDR1 is GTSNPN, CDR2 SVGIG, per germline (reference sequence). The CDR3 runs to 13 residues. Produced via immunoSEQ multiplex PCR; TCRdb's table is partial and in-frame only. This table holds approximately 110,000 clones, around 90% found once.

The V and J genes are TRBV30 and TRBJ1-2; D not resolved. Sample: blood, taken after dendritic cell vaccination. The sequence was obtained from a human donor with glioblastoma. The CDR3 bases are TGTGCCTGGAGTGACACCGAAAACTATGGCTACACCTTC. It encodes CAWSDTENYGYTF.